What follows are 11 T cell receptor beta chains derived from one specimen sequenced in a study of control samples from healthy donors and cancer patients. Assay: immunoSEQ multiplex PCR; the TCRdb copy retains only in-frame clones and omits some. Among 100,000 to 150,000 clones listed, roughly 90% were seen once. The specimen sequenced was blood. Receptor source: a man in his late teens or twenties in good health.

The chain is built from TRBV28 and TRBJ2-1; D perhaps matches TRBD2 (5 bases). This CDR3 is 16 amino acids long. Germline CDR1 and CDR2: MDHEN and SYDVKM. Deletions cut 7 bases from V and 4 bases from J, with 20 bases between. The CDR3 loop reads CASTANRGRQYNEQFF. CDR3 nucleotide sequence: TGTGCCAGCACCGCCAACCGGGGAAGGCAATACAATGAGCAGTTCTTC. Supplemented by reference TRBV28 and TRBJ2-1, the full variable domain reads DVKVTQSSRYLVKRTGEKVFLECVQDMDHENMFWYRQDPGLGLRLIYFSYDVKMKEKGDIPEGYSVSREKKERFSLILESASTNQTSMYLCASTANRGRQYNEQFFGPGTRLTVL.

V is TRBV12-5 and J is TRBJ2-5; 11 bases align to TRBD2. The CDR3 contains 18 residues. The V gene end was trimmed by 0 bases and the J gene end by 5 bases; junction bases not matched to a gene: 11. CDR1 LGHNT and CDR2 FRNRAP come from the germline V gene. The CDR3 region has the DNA TGTGCTAGTGGTTTGGTAATTGGGGGACTAGCGGAGCCGGAGACCCAGTACTTC. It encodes CASGLVIGGLAEPETQYF. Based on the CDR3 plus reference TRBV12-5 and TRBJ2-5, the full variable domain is DARVTQTPRHKVTEMGQEVTMRCQPILGHNTVFWYRQTMMQGLELLAYFRNRAPLDDSGMPKDRFSAEMPDATLATLKIQPSEPRDSAVYFCASGLVIGGLAEPETQYFGPGTRLLVL.

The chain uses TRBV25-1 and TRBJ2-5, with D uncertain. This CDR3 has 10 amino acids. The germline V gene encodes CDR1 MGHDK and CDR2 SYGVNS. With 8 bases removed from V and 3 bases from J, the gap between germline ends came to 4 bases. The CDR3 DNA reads TGTGCCAGCCAAGAAGAGACCCAGTACTTC. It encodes CASQEETQYF.

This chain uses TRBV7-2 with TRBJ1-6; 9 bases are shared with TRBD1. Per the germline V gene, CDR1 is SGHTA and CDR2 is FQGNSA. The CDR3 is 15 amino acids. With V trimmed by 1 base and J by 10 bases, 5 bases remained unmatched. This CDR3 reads CASSLGNRGPSPLHF. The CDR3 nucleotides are TGTGCCAGCAGCTTAGGAAACAGGGGGCCCTCACCCCTCCACTTT. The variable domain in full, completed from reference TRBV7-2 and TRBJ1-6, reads GAGVSQSPSNKVTEKGKDVELRCDPISGHTALYWYRQSLGQGLEFLIYFQGNSAPDKSGLPSDRFSAERTGGSVSTLTIQRTQQEDSAVYLCASSLGNRGPSPLHFGNGTRLTVT.

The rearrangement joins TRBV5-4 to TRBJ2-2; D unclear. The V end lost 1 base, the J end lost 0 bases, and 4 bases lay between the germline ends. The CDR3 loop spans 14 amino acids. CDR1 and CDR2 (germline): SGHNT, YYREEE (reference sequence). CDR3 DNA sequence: TGTGCCAGCAGCTTGACACCGAACACCGGGGAGCTGTTTTTT. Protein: CASSLTPNTGELFF.

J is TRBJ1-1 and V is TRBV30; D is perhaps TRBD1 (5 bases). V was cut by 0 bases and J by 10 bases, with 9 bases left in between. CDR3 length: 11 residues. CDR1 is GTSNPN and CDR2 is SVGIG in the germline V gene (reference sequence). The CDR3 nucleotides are TGTGCCTGGAGTGTCGGCAGGGCAGCTTTCTTT. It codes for CAWSVGRAAFF.

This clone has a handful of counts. CDR3 in DNA: TGTGCCAGCAGTAAGGGGACAGCTAACGAGCAGTACTTC. This translates into CASSKGTANEQYF. The chain uses TRBV6-5 and TRBJ2-7, with 7 bases identical to TRBD1. This CDR3 is built from 13 residues. Losses at the gene ends were 5 bases for V and 5 bases for J; bases not matched to a gene: 6. Germline-derived CDR1 and CDR2 are MNHEY and SVGAGI.

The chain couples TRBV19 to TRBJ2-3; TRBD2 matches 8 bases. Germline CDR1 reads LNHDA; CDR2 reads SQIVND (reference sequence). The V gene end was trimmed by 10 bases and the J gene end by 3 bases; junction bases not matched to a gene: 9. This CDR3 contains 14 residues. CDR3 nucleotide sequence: TGTGCCACTTCAGCGGGAGAGTTAACAGATACGCAGTATTTT. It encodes CATSAGELTDTQYF. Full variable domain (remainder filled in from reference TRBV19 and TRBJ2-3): DGGITQSPKYLFRKEGQNVTLSCEQNLNHDAMYWYRQDPGQGLRLIYYSQIVNDFQKGDIAEGYSVSREKKESFPLTVTSAQKNPTAFYLCATSAGELTDTQYFGPGTRLTVL.

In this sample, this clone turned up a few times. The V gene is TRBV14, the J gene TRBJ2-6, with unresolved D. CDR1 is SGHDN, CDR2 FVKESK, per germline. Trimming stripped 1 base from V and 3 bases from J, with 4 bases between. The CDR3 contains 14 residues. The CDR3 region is CASSQGLGANVLTF. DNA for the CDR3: TGTGCCAGCAGCCAAGGGCTTGGGGCCAACGTCCTGACTTTC.

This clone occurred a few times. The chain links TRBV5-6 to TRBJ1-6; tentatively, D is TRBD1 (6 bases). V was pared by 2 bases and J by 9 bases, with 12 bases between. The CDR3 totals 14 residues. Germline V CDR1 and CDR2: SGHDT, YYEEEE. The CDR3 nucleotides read TGTGCCAGCAGCTTCGACAGGCCGAGTTCACCCCTCCACTTT. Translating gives CASSFDRPSSPLHF.

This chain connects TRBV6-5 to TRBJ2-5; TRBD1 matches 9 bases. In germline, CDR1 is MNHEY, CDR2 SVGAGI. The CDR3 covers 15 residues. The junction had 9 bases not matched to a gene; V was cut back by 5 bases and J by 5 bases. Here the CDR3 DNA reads TGTGCCAGCAGTCCCGGACAGGGGAGGAGGGAGACCCAGTACTTC. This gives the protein CASSPGQGRRETQYF.